This T cell receptor (beta chain) was sequenced during a study of blood T cells in healthy people across ages. The extraction recovered at least 6 micrograms of total RNA per sample. This clonotype has a handful of counts. Its matching antigen is unknown. Study-level findings and limits: More naive CD4+ cells and higher diversity were found in long-lived than in aged donors.

A J-beta primer mix and a sample-barcoded 5' primer were used in a second PCR of about 6 to 12 cycles. Tags on each cDNA molecule came from a template-switch adaptor with 12 random nucleotides. TCRdb ran MiXCR on the 5' RACE reads and lists one entry per CDR3 protein. The data hold roughly 680,000 distinct CDR3 sequences, with 49% observed a single time. Sequencing input: blood. This sequence was found in a woman aged 55-70 years in good health.

The CDR3 DNA reads TGCAGTGCTGCCGGGACAGGTTACTACAATGAGCAGTTCTTC. It specifies CSAAGTGYYNEQFF. The J gene is TRBJ2-1, the V gene TRBV20-1; the match to TRBD1 covers 8 bases. The trim removed 5 bases at V and 3 bases at J, leaving 6 bases unmatched. The germline CDR1 and CDR2 sequences are DFQATT and SNEGSKA (reference sequence). There are 14 residues in the CDR3.